The clone carrying this T cell receptor (beta chain) was seen at least ten times. The antigen is unknown. Alongside a J-beta primer mix, a sample-barcoded 5' primer served in a second PCR lasting about 7 to 11 cycles. One entry per CDR3 protein results from TCRdb running MiXCR on the 5' RACE reads. The table has 1.5 million to 2 million distinct CDR3 sequences, roughly a third seen once. This record comes from a study of blood T cells in healthy people across ages. The CDR3 is 14 residues long. The V and J ends lost 6 bases and 8 bases, in that order; junction bases with no gene match: 9. From germline, CDR1 is DFQATT and CDR2 SNEGSKA (reference sequence). General study results and limits: Diversity figures derived from one million T cells were judged to underestimate the true value. Age brought a roughly linear fall in TCR beta diversity measured per million T cells. As naive T cell percentage varied, TCR beta diversity correlated strongly with it. The long-lived group displayed more naive CD4+ cells, plus higher diversity, than the aged donors did.

This TCR came from a woman in her thirties in good health. The rearrangement uses TRBV20-1 and TRBJ2-1; 11 bases are a match to TRBD1. The material sequenced was blood. CDR3 protein: CSANRDRGLDEQFF. The CDR3 coding sequence is TGCAGTGCCAACCGGGACAGGGGGTTGGATGAGCAGTTCTTC.